This TCR beta chain was sequenced for a study of blood T cell repertoires in COVID-19. At the level of the study: Acute and convalescent COVID-19 samples came from the United States, Italy and Spain. T cells, B-cell-depleted T cells, or PBMCs supplied cDNA or gDNA.

In the authors' methods: Reference gene primer amplification gave nucleated cell count estimates. Assay: immunoSEQ multiplex PCR; the TCRdb copy retains only in-frame clones and omits some. The DNA was the basis for D and trimming; V, J and clone size are from that table. This table holds 65,000 to 90,000 clones, 82% found once. Trimming took 0 bases from V and 10 from J, leaving 12 bases between them. The germline V gene has CDR1 LGHNA and CDR2 YSLEER. This CDR3 has 13 residues. This clone has a handful of counts. Sequenced: peripheral blood. The rearrangement joins TRBV4-3 to TRBJ1-2; no firm D call. The TCR was taken from a man between 60 and 70 years old with acute or convalescent COVID-19. CDR3 in amino acids: CASSQDSGRSYTF. As DNA, the CDR3 is TGCGCCAGCAGCCAAGATTCGGGGAGATCCTACACCTTC.